One and the same sample provided the 10 T cell receptor beta chains below, sequenced in a study of blood T cell repertoires in COVID-19. TCRdb's table, derived via immunoSEQ multiplex PCR, lists solely in-frame clones and lacks some. The table records 470,000 or so clones, approximately 83% of them present only once. The sample comprised peripheral blood. The receptors stem from a human donor in a cohort sampled during active COVID-19.

The chain couples TRBV27 to TRBJ1-3, with 10 bases lining up with TRBD1. With V trimmed by 5 bases and J by 0 bases, 4 bases remained unmatched. The CDR3 has 16 residues. Germline-derived CDR1 and CDR2 are MNHEY and SMNVEV (reference sequence). The CDR3 region is CASSKGQGFSGNTIYF. CDR3 nucleotide sequence: TGTGCCAGCAGTAAGGGACAGGGGTTCTCTGGAAACACCATATATTTT.

The chain recombines TRBV27 with TRBJ1-1; D is unresolved. V gave up 6 bases and J gave up 1 base, with 24 bases separating them. The CDR3 is made up of 18 amino acids. Per germline, CDR1 MNHEY and CDR2 SMNVEV (reference sequence). The CDR3 here is CASSRVLDGVDSNTEAFF. The DNA of the CDR3 is TGTGCCAGCAGCCGCGTACTCGACGGGGTAGACTCGAACACTGAAGCTTTCTTT.

The rearrangement joins TRBV7-9 to TRBJ2-3, with 7 bases that match TRBD2. This CDR3 contains 14 residues. V shed 0 bases and J 6 bases; nucleotides not matched to a gene: 3. Germline V gene sequence: CDR1 SEHNR, CDR2 FQNEAQ (reference sequence). CDR3 in amino acids: CASSLAQLADTQYF. The CDR3 nucleotides read TGTGCCAGCAGCTTAGCGCAACTAGCGGATACGCAGTATTTT. The full variable domain, its missing parts supplied by reference TRBV7-9 and TRBJ2-3, is DTGVSQNPRHKITKRGQNVTFRCDPISEHNRLYWYRQTLGQGPEFLTYFQNEAQLEKSRLLSDRFSAERPKGSFSTLEIQRTEQGDSAMYLCASSLAQLADTQYFGPGTRLTVL.

The genes are TRBV6-5 and TRBJ2-7, with TRBD1 matching 7 bases. Germline CDR1 is MNHEY and CDR2 is SVGAGI. The CDR3 runs 13 residues. V was clipped by 10 bases and J by 3 bases; unmatched bases: 9. The CDR3 DNA follows: TGTGCCACCATTGGGGCAGGGGGCTACGAGCAGTACTTC. It translates to CATIGAGGYEQYF.

The chain employs TRBV7-9 and TRBJ1-5; D is undetermined. Trimming cost V 7 bases and J 0 bases, with 10 bases left between them. The length of the CDR3 is 14 residues. Germline V lookup: CDR1 SEHNR, CDR2 FQNEAQ (reference sequence). CDR3 sequence: CASTQSPSNQPQHF. The CDR3 nucleotides read TGTGCCAGCACCCAGTCGCCTAGCAATCAGCCCCAGCATTTT. Full variable domain (rest looked up from reference TRBV7-9 and TRBJ1-5): DTGVSQNPRHKITKRGQNVTFRCDPISEHNRLYWYRQTLGQGPEFLTYFQNEAQLEKSRLLSDRFSAERPKGSFSTLEIQRTEQGDSAMYLCASTQSPSNQPQHFGDGTRLSIL.

The chain uses TRBV4-3 and TRBJ2-5; maybe TRBD2 (5 bases). The CDR3 loop spans 14 amino acids. Trimming removed 5 bases from V and 5 bases from J, with 15 bases in between. CDR1 is LGHNA, CDR2 YSLEER, per germline. CDR3 DNA sequence: TGCGCCAGCAGCATTAGACCGGGAAGGGAGACCCAGTACTTC. Protein product: CASSIRPGRETQYF.

The gene calls are TRBV2 and TRBJ1-6, with D possibly TRBD1 on 5 matching bases. Germline CDR1 and CDR2: SNHLY and FYNNEI. This CDR3 has 14 residues. Between the trimmed V and J ends, which lost 5 bases and 9 bases, there was a span of 14 bases. The CDR3 sequence is CASSWGGESSPLHF. In DNA, the CDR3 is TGTGCCAGCAGTTGGGGGGGGGAGAGTTCACCCCTCCACTTT.

The genes are TRBV20-1 and TRBJ1-1; D perhaps matches TRBD1 (5 bases). V was clipped by 5 bases and J by 5 bases, with 18 bases between them. The germline V gene has CDR1 DFQATT and CDR2 SNEGSKA (reference sequence). The CDR3 runs to 14 residues. The CDR3 sequence: CSARDSRGRTEAFF. CDR3 DNA sequence: TGCAGTGCTCGTGACAGTCGGGGGAGGACTGAAGCTTTCTTT.

The gene calls are TRBV30 and TRBJ1-1; D gene ambiguous. V shed 5 bases and J shed 11 bases, with 15 bases lying between them. The CDR3 covers 11 residues. Germline V gene data show CDR1 as GTSNPN and CDR2 as SVGIG (reference sequence). The DNA of the CDR3 is TGTGCCTGGGCCCCCCGAGCGACGGCTTTCTTT. Residues: CAWAPRATAFF. The variable domain in full, with the rest retrieved from reference TRBV30 and TRBJ1-1, is SQTIHQWPATLVQPVGSPLSLECTVEGTSNPNLYWYRQAAGRGLQLLFYSVGIGQISSEVPQNLSASRPQDRQFILSSKKLLLSDSGFYLCAWAPRATAFFGQGTRLTVV.

This clone was observed a handful of times. The chain carries TRBV6-5 and TRBJ1-1; D is perhaps TRBD1 (6 bases). Germline CDR1 MNHEY, CDR2 SVGAGI. Trimming took off 8 bases at V and 0 bases at J, with 10 bases between the two ends. This CDR3 is built from 13 residues. The CDR3 protein is CASGGQMNTEAFF. CDR3 in DNA: TGTGCCAGCGGCGGACAGATGAACACTGAAGCTTTCTTT.